The clone carrying this T cell receptor beta chain has a single count. In the original analysis: Amplification from reference gene primers served as the basis for estimated nucleated cell counts. Sequencing used immunoSEQ multiplex PCR; TCRdb keeps in-frame clones, though not all of them. V and J calls and clone size follow that table, whereas D and trimming were derived from the DNA. Here the sample spans tens of thousands of clones, roughly 84% being singletons. These data belong to a study of blood T cell repertoires in COVID-19. CDR3 length equals 16 residues. Germline V lookup: CDR1 SGHRS, CDR2 YFSETQ. Trimming removed 4 bases from V and 4 bases from J; junction bases left unmatched: 10.

The sequenced sample consisted of peripheral blood. This receptor was obtained from a man aged 45-60 years with acute or convalescent COVID-19. The V gene is TRBV5-1, the J gene TRBJ2-3; 9 nucleotides line up with TRBD1. CDR3 protein: CASSLDTGGKADTQYF. For the CDR3, the DNA is TGCGCCAGCAGCCTAGATACAGGGGGCAAGGCAGATACGCAGTATTTT.